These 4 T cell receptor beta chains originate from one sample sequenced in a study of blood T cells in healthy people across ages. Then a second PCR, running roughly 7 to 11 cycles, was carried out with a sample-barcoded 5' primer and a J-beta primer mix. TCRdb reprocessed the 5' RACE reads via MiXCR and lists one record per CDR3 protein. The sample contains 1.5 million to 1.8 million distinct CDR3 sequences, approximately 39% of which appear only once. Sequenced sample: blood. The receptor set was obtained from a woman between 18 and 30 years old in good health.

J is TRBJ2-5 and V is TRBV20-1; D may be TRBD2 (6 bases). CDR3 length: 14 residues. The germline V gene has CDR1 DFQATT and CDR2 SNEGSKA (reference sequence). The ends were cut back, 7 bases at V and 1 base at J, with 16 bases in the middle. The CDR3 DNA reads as TGCAGTGGGGAAGGCGGGGCACTCCAAGAGACCCAGTACTTC. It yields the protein CSGEGGALQETQYF.

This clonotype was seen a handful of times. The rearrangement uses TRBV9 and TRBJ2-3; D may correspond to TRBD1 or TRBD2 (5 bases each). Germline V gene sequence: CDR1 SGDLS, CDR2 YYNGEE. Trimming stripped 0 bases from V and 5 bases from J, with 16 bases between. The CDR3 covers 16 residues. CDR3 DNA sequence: TGTGCCAGCAGCGTAGCCCCCGGGACCCCGCGAGATACGCAGTATTTT. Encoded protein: CASSVAPGTPRDTQYF.

The CDR3 here is CSASAEGDQPQHF. The DNA for the CDR3 is TGCAGTGCTAGCGCAGAGGGGGATCAGCCCCAGCATTTT. The chain links TRBV20-1 to TRBJ1-5; D may be TRBD1 (6 bases). The CDR3 loop spans 13 amino acids. CDR1 is DFQATT and CDR2 is SNEGSKA in the germline V gene (reference sequence). Between the trimmed V and J ends, which lost 3 bases and 5 bases, there was a span of 11 bases.

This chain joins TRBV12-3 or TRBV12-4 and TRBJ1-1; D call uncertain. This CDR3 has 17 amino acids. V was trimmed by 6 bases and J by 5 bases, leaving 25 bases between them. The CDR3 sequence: CASSPGAGVFVWTEAFF. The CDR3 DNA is TGTGCCAGCAGCCCGGGAGCCGGTGTGTTCGTTTGGACTGAAGCTTTCTTT.